This TCR beta chain comes out of a study of T cells in Graves' hyperthyroidism and ophthalmopathy (dated by TCRdb to between 2019 and 2020). Broadly, across the study: Peripheral blood was collected at initial diagnosis, before any treatment. A discovery cohort of roughly 100 patients, roughly 45 with Graves' ophthalmopathy and 57 with stable Graves' hyperthyroidism, was used to find distinguishing TCR V-J signatures. Prospective prediction of ophthalmopathy was tested in an independent validation cohort of 18 hyperthyroidism patients and around 16 patients who later progressed to ophthalmopathy. The approximately 98 discovery patients were randomly divided into training and test sets at a 7:3 ratio. The study also compared thyroid tissue and blood T-cell repertoires from several Graves' hyperthyroidism patients. Once sampling was done, hyperthyroidism patients were given methimazole at a starting dose of 30 mg daily, whereas ophthalmopathy patients were given high-dose intravenous methylprednisolone. TCR Vbeta CDR3 sequencing of roughly 140 peripheral blood samples (approximately 44 ophthalmopathy, 75 hyperthyroidism and around 17 progressor patients) is reported in the paper. Beyond this particular receptor, the publication reports: A 13 V-J signature model separated ophthalmopathy from stable hyperthyroidism, with nearly 90% sensitivity and about 81% specificity in cross-validation and 80%/75% in testing. Most expanded thyroid clonotypes (frequency above 0.001) were also found in blood, which suggests that blood repertoires may mirror thyroid immune responses. Sample size was not statistically predetermined, and investigators were not blinded to group allocation. During validation, the model predicted progression to ophthalmopathy a median of approximately 6.5 months ahead of onset, with approximately 70% sensitivity and more than 72% specificity.

This clonotype was recorded at least ten times. Its antigen is currently not known. No much larger clone is present one base from it, and per-base qualities are unavailable. The TCR beta CDR3 regions were amplified from the RNA transcripts. A first-round RT-PCR of the TCR CDR3 used the HTBI primer set with the Qiagen OneStep RT-PCR kit. Libraries were constructed in a second round of multiplex PCR, after which size selection and purification were performed. Sequencing of the libraries was done on an Illumina HiSeq2000 using paired-end 100 bp reads. Turning to the authors' computational methods: Raw data were processed with SOAPnuke, discarding reads with adapters, uncalled bases, mean Phred below 15, or no exact constant-primer or identifier match. High-quality paired reads were merged using COPE v1.2.5, and each unique nucleotide sequence was defined as a clonotype. MiTCR v1.1 was used to align clonotypes to the IMGT TRBV, TRBD and TRBJ reference segments. Only V-J combinations with frequency above 0.0001, covering about 99% of repertoires, were analysed. A TCS score was defined as the ratio of F50 (clonal expansion) to E x V (chaos), with BLOSUM62-based TCRdist applied between CDR3 peptides within each V-J. Welch's t-statistics and random forest reduced roughly 500 V-J features to roughly 13, which were used in a naive Bayes classifier (R e1071). In TCRdb, the public reads were trimmed at Q25 with fastp and aligned with MiXCR, with productive beta chains retained. When rows share a CDR3 protein, they turn into one entry using the most common DNA and genes. V and J calls and clone size were set by TCRdb, not the authors. The sample yields about 290,000 distinct CDR3 sequences; roughly an eighth were counted once. The ten largest clones take up 7.9% of the sample.

The germline V and J ends show losses of 4 bases and 5 bases respectively, and no gene match explains 7 bases of the junction. CDR3 length: 15 amino acids, cysteine to phenylalanine. Only CDR3 DNA remains: 45 bases, in frame from the first base. CDR1 and CDR2 were assigned from the germline V gene (reference sequence) as LGHDT and YNNKEL. Graves' hyperthyroidism was defined as stable when no progression to ophthalmopathy occurred over 18 months of follow-up. The hyperthyroidism patients were between 18 and 65 years old and newly diagnosed, with a disease duration of less than 2 months. Patients with uncontrolled infections, other autoimmune diseases, pregnancy or lactation were excluded. Clinical symptoms, serum thyroxine and TRAb, thyroid ultrasound, and orbital computed tomography formed the basis for the diagnoses. Ficoll-Paque density gradient centrifugation was used to isolate PBMCs from about 10 ml of fresh peripheral blood. Total RNA was extracted with Trizol reagent, and quality was checked on an Agilent 2100 Bioanalyzer.

The sequence came from a woman aged 40 to 50 with Graves' hyperthyroidism. The V gene is TRBV3-1 and the J gene is TRBJ2-5, with 10 bases aligning to TRBD2. The sequencing input was blood. The CDR3 here reads CASSLRQREGETQYF. The nucleotide sequence reads as follows: TGTGCCAGCAGCCTCCGCCAGCGGGAGGGTGAGACCCAGTACTTC.